This TCR beta chain comes out of a study of Graves' ophthalmopathy and Graves' hyperthyroidism. This clonotype was seen repeatedly, ten times or more. What it binds is unknown. Scientists amplified the TCR beta CDR3 regions from RNA transcripts. Second-round multiplex PCR came after first-round RT-PCR with HTBI primers. TCRdb ran MiXCR on the multiplex PCR reads and lists one entry per CDR3 protein. The top ten clones hold roughly 7.4% of a sample with hundreds of thousands of distinct CDR3 sequences, over 20% of them seen once. Study-wide results and caveats: The model achieved 70.59% sensitivity and approximately 74% specificity for ophthalmopathy progression.

As the starting material, approximately 10 ml of fresh peripheral blood yielded the PBMCs. Between the trimmed V and J ends, which lost 7 bases and 4 bases, there was a span of 13 bases. Germline CDR1 is MDHEN and CDR2 is SYDVKM. The CDR3 loop spans 13 amino acids. The chain has TRBV28 and TRBJ1-2, with D tentatively TRBD1 (5 bases). This TCR derives from a woman younger than 35 with stable Graves' hyperthyroidism. Some clones in this sample may be carry-over from other donors' samples. Sequenced sample: peripheral blood. The CDR3 coding sequence is TGTGCCAGCACGCCGGGACGGATCTATGGCTACACCTTC. The encoded protein is CASTPGRIYGYTF.